Sequencing of this TCR beta chain was carried out in a study of spatial heterogeneity in lung cancer. TCRdb used MiXCR to reprocess the 5' RACE reads, holding one entry per CDR3 protein. Here the sample spans 110,000 or so distinct CDR3 sequences, 11% being singletons. The time point denotes: blood at routine non-recurrence follow-up after resection. CDR3 length: 11 amino acids. Germline V gene sequence: CDR1 LNHDA, CDR2 SQIVND (reference sequence). The ends were cut back, 7 bases at V and 6 bases at J, with 7 bases in the middle. The sequence was collected from a female donor with early-stage non-small cell lung cancer. The specimen was PBMCs, collected at follow-up. The chain has TRBV19 and TRBJ2-1; D is uncertain. This CDR3 is CASNAVNEQFF. CDR3 bases: TGTGCCAGTAACGCGGTCAATGAGCAGTTCTTC.